Each of the 21 T cell receptor beta chains below was sequenced from the same sample in a study of blood T cell repertoires in COVID-19. TCRdb's copy holds only in-frame clones and misses some; the assay was immunoSEQ multiplex PCR. The table has 150,000 to 200,000 clones, 86% seen once. Sequenced: PBMCs or T cells enriched from blood (not recorded which). These receptors all come from a middle-aged woman in a cohort exposed to, infected with or recovered from COVID-19 (not recorded which).

There are a few counts of this clone. The V call is TRBV14, the J call TRBJ2-1; 12 positions match TRBD2. Germline values: CDR1 SGHDN, CDR2 FVKESK. Unmatched junction bases numbered 9, after V lost 0 bases and J lost 9 bases. This CDR3 contains 17 residues. The CDR3 DNA reads TGTGCCAGCAGCCAAGAGACTAGCGGGAGACGCCGAGGTGAGCAGTTCTTC. This sequence encodes CASSQETSGRRRGEQFF.

The rearrangement joins TRBV3-1 (or the pseudogene TRBV3-2) to TRBJ2-5; 9 bases agree with TRBD2. The V gene's germline CDR1 is LGHDT and CDR2 YNNKEL (reference sequence). With 3 bases clipped from V and 5 bases from J, the junction kept 16 bases outside the gene matches. The CDR3 consists of 18 residues. CDR3 region: CASSHSSGVPKQGETQYF. DNA for the CDR3: TGTGCCAGCAGCCACTCTAGCGGGGTTCCCAAACAGGGGGAGACCCAGTACTTC.

This chain joins TRBV4-2 and TRBJ2-1; unclear D gene. This CDR3 is built from 15 residues. The V end lost 1 base, the J end lost 5 bases, and 12 bases lay between the germline ends. Germline-derived CDR1 and CDR2 are LGHNA and YNFKEQ. CDR3 DNA sequence: TGTGCCAGCAGCCAAGGGCTAGTCGTAAACAATGAGCAGTTCTTC. This codes for CASSQGLVVNNEQFF.

J is TRBJ1-4 and V is TRBV28; 7 nucleotides align to TRBD1. From germline, CDR1 is MDHEN and CDR2 SYDVKM. J lost 7 bases, V lost 5 bases, and 7 bases had no gene match. The CDR3 is made up of 14 amino acids. The CDR3 DNA follows: TGTGCCAGCAGTAAGGGGCAGGGGGGTGAAAAACTGTTTTTT. It codes for CASSKGQGGEKLFF. Complete variable domain (other parts from reference TRBV28 and TRBJ1-4): DVKVTQSSRYLVKRTGEKVFLECVQDMDHENMFWYRQDPGLGLRLIYFSYDVKMKEKGDIPEGYSVSREKKERFSLILESASTNQTSMYLCASSKGQGGEKLFFGSGTQLSVL.

The rearrangement joins TRBV5-6 to TRBJ1-2; D is unclear. Germline lookup yields CDR1 SGHDT and CDR2 YYEEEE. The CDR3 length is 13 residues. Trimming shortened V by 0 bases and J by 4 bases, and 7 bases separated the two germline ends. The CDR3 DNA is TGTGCCAGCAGCTTGGGGGGAGGCTATGGCTACACCTTC. This gives the protein CASSLGGGYGYTF.

The J gene is TRBJ2-1, the V gene TRBV4-2; no definite D call. Germline V gene lookup returns CDR1 LGHNA and CDR2 YNFKEQ. The CDR3 spans 15 residues. Trimming removed 4 bases from V and 4 bases from J, with 14 bases in between. CDR3 protein: CASSPILSSYNEQFF. The CDR3 region has the DNA TGTGCCAGCAGCCCTATACTATCCTCGTACAATGAGCAGTTCTTC.

The chain combines TRBV5-1 with TRBJ2-3; D call uncertain. Per germline, CDR1 SGHRS and CDR2 YFSETQ. V dropped 5 bases and J dropped 4 bases, with 17 bases sitting between them. The CDR3 is made up of 15 amino acids. The CDR3 loop reads CASRVVGSPSDTQYF. The CDR3 DNA reads as TGCGCCAGCAGGGTTGTGGGTAGCCCATCAGATACGCAGTATTTT.

This clone was counted between two and nine times. The rearrangement joins TRBV10-3 to TRBJ2-2; no reliable D call. Germline V lookup: CDR1 ENHRY, CDR2 SYGVKD. V was shortened by 10 bases and J by 0 bases, with 6 bases between the two germline ends. This CDR3 comprises 12 residues. The CDR3 DNA is TGTGCCACCCATTCGAACACCGGGGAGCTGTTTTTT. Protein: CATHSNTGELFF.

The V and J genes are TRBV29-1 and TRBJ1-2; 7 nucleotides agree with TRBD1. The CDR3 is 12 residues long. After removal of 3 bases from V and 5 bases from J, the junction contained 3 bases not matched to a gene. Germline V CDR1 and CDR2: SQVTM, ANQGSEA. DNA of the CDR3: TGCAGCGTTGAGTCCAGGGGGTATGGCTACACCTTC. Translated: CSVESRGYGYTF. Full variable domain (outside the CDR3, taken from reference TRBV29-1 and TRBJ1-2): SAVISQKPSRDICQRGTSLTIQCQVDSQVTMMFWYRQQPGQSLTLIATANQGSEATYESGFVIDKFPISRPNLTFSTLTVSNMSPEDSSIYLCSVESRGYGYTFGSGTRLTVV.

To note about this clone: Germline and junction disagree at one end, which may indicate a read error. This same CDR3 is encoded by further DNA sequences in the sample. The chain recombines TRBV2 with TRBJ1-1, with D tentatively TRBD1 (5 bases). Germline loops: CDR1 SNHLY, CDR2 FYNNEI. This CDR3 has 14 amino acids. The CDR3: CASSEDSMNTEAFF. The CDR3 DNA reads TGTGCCAGCAGCGAAGACAGCATGAACACTGAAGCTTTCTTT. The variable domain in full, with the rest retrieved from reference TRBV2 and TRBJ1-1, is EPEVTQTPSHQVTQMGQEVILRCVPISNHLYFYWYRQILGQKVEFLVSFYNNEISEKSEIFDDQFSVERPDGSNFTLKIRSTKLEDSAMYFCASSEDSMNTEAFFGQGTRLTVV.

The V gene is TRBV4-3, the J gene TRBJ2-1, with 12 bases matching TRBD2. J was trimmed by 5 bases and V by 0 bases; bases with no gene match: 8. The CDR3 loop spans 18 amino acids. Germline CDR1 and CDR2: LGHNA and YSLEER. The CDR3 DNA sequence: TGCGCCAGCAGCCAAGAGCGGTCTAGCGGGGGGGTCAACAATGAGCAGTTCTTC. Protein: CASSQERSSGGVNNEQFF.

The genes are TRBV13 and TRBJ1-1; no definite D call. Germline CDR1 reads PRHDT; CDR2 reads FYEKMQ (reference sequence). V lost 5 bases and J 5 bases, leaving 6 bases between the germline ends. The CDR3 runs 11 residues. The CDR3 sequence: CASSHGTEAFF. As DNA, the CDR3 is TGTGCCAGCAGCCACGGTACTGAAGCTTTCTTT.

The chain has TRBV11-2 and TRBJ1-6; 8 bases align to TRBD1. The CDR3 covers 15 residues. V was pared by 1 base and J by 9 bases, with 5 bases of the junction left unmatched. Germline-derived CDR1 and CDR2 are SGHAT and FQNNGV. The CDR3 reads CASSLGGTGGSPLHF. In DNA, the CDR3 is TGTGCCAGCAGCTTAGGGGGGACAGGAGGTTCACCCCTCCACTTT.

The rearrangement links TRBV5-1 to TRBJ1-2; maybe TRBD1 (5 bases). V was shortened by 3 bases and J by 7 bases, with 16 bases between the two germline ends. The CDR3 has 14 amino acids. Germline CDR1 is SGHRS and CDR2 is YFSETQ. The CDR3: CASSWDFFSGGYTF. Written as DNA, the CDR3 is TGCGCCAGCAGCTGGGACTTCTTCTCGGGTGGCTACACCTTC.

The chain couples TRBV4-3 to TRBJ2-7; D perhaps matches TRBD2 (5 bases). CDR1 and CDR2 from the germline V gene are LGHNA and YSLEER. This CDR3 comprises 16 residues. Trimming removed 0 bases from V and 2 bases from J, with 14 bases in between. DNA for the CDR3: TGCGCCAGCAGCCAAGAGCGGGCGCTACAGCCCTACGAGCAGTACTTC. This translates into CASSQERALQPYEQYF.

The chain uses TRBV6-5 and TRBJ1-5; D possibly corresponds to TRBD1 (5 bases). V lost 6 bases and J 3 bases, leaving 9 bases between the germline ends. In germline, CDR1 is MNHEY, CDR2 SVGAGI. The CDR3 totals 13 residues. The CDR3 protein is CASRPGSNQPQHF. The CDR3 DNA sequence: TGTGCCAGCAGACCAGGGTCCAATCAGCCCCAGCATTTT.

As for this clone: A junction end diverges from the germline sequence, so it may reflect a read error. V is TRBV6-1 and J is TRBJ1-5, with 10 bases lining up with TRBD1. Per germline, CDR1 MNHNS and CDR2 SASEGT. This CDR3 spans 15 amino acids. The CDR3 nucleotides are TGTGCCAGCAGAGAAGACAGGGGGCTGAATCAGCCCCAGCATTTT. It is translated as CASREDRGLNQPQHF.

The chain carries TRBV10-3 and TRBJ2-7; 7 nucleotides match TRBD1. The V gene end was trimmed by 7 bases and the J gene end by 1 base; junction bases not matched to a gene: 7. The CDR3 contains 14 residues. Germline V gene sequence: CDR1 ENHRY, CDR2 SYGVKD. CDR3 sequence reads: CAIMAGTASYEQYF. As DNA, the CDR3 is TGTGCCATCATGGCCGGGACAGCTTCCTACGAGCAGTACTTC.

The V and J genes are TRBV5-4 and TRBJ1-2; the match to TRBD1 covers 7 bases. The CDR3 is 13 amino acids. Per the germline V gene, CDR1 is SGHNT and CDR2 is YYREEE (reference sequence). With V trimmed by 3 bases and J by 4 bases, 3 bases remained unmatched. CDR3 sequence reads: CASSSDRVYGYTF. CDR3 nucleotides: TGTGCCAGCAGCTCTGACAGGGTCTATGGCTACACCTTC.

This clone was observed a few times. This chain uses TRBV18 with TRBJ1-1, with D tentatively TRBD1 (6 bases). Germline V gives CDR1 KGHSH, CDR2 LQKENI. Deletions cut 3 bases from V and 1 base from J, with 9 bases between. The CDR3 loop spans 14 amino acids. This CDR3 reads CASSPMGQNTEAFF. The CDR3 nucleotides read TGTGCCAGCTCACCGATGGGACAGAACACTGAAGCTTTCTTT.

The V gene is TRBV6-5, the J gene TRBJ1-3; D call uncertain. Looked up from germline, CDR1 is MNHEY and CDR2 is SVGAGI. The CDR3 covers 13 residues. Trimming removed 8 bases from V and 0 bases from J, with 8 bases in between. The CDR3 region has the DNA TGTGCCAGCTCAGGTTCCTCTGGAAACACCATATATTTT. Protein: CASSGSSGNTIYF.